Listed below are T cell receptor beta chains from one sample, sequenced in a study of cytomegalovirus exposure and HLA in healthy donors. TCRdb keeps only in-frame clones here, not all; method: immunoSEQ multiplex PCR. The specimen's table records roughly 200,000 clones. The sample was PBMCs. Source of these receptors: a girl aged 2 to 10 in good health and CMV-seropositive. Both conserved end residues are part of each CDR3. The order of the fields is V gene, D gene, CDR3 length, J gene, CDR3 protein, CDR3 DNA. The D gene is left open where the match is weak.

>TRBV21-1|NA|15|TRBJ1-5
CASSKDGRRNQPQHF
TGTGCCAGCAGCAAAGATGGACGGAGGAATCAGCCCCAGCATTTT
>TRBV2|NA|14|TRBJ1-3
CASSEDGGGNTIYF
TGTGCCAGCAGTGAAGATGGGGGCGGAAACACCATATATTTT
>TRBV19|TRBD2|17|TRBJ2-2
CASSPLAGGFGTGELFF
TGTGCCAGTAGCCCTCTAGCGGGAGGCTTTGGCACCGGGGAGCTGTTTTTT
>TRBV2|NA|13|TRBJ1-2
CASSAPGAPGYTF
TGTGCCTCCTCCGCCCCAGGGGCCCCTGGCTACACCTTC
>TRBV10-3|NA|13|TRBJ2-1
CAISESVANEQFF
TGTGCCATCAGTGAGTCAGTAGCCAATGAGCAGTTCTTC
>TRBV11-1|TRBD2|15|TRBJ2-4
CASSFSGGRENIQYF
TGTGCCAGCAGCTTTTCGGGAGGGCGGGAAAACATTCAGTACTTC
>TRBV29-1|TRBD1|14|TRBJ1-2
CSVPQGKRDYGYTF
TGCAGCGTACCACAGGGGAAGAGGGACTATGGCTACACCTTC
>TRBV5-1|TRBD2|18|TRBJ2-5
CASRQGLAGGPLRETQYF
TGCGCCAGTCGGCAGGGACTAGCGGGAGGGCCATTAAGGGAGACCCAGTACTTC
>TRBV18|TRBD2|17|TRBJ2-3
CASSPFREVTSTDTQYF
TGTGCCAGCTCACCCTTCCGGGAGGTGACCTCCACAGATACGCAGTATTTT
>TRBV7-8|TRBD2|15|TRBJ2-5
CASSSKREGLETQYF
TGTGCCAGCAGCTCGAAGCGGGAGGGGTTAGAGACCCAGTACTTC
>TRBV19|NA|14|TRBJ2-3
CASSISGSTDTQYF
TGTGCCAGTAGTATCAGCGGGAGCACAGATACGCAGTATTTT
>TRBV4-1|NA|14|TRBJ2-5
CASSSTGLWETQYF
TGCGCCAGCAGTTCAACAGGGTTATGGGAGACCCAGTACTTC
>TRBV7-6|TRBD2|22|TRBJ2-1
CASSLPLGLAGGEGRGNNEQFF
TGTGCCAGCAGCTTACCCCTGGGACTAGCGGGAGGAGAGGGACGAGGTAACAATGAGCAGTTCTTC
>TRBV5-4|TRBD1|14|TRBJ2-5
CASSLGGGQETQYF
TGTGCCAGCAGCTTGGGAGGGGGCCAGGAGACCCAGTACTTC
>TRBV5-4|NA|16|TRBJ2-1
CASSQRVGSSYNEQFF
TGTGCCAGCAGCCAACGGGTGGGGAGCTCCTACAATGAGCAGTTCTTC
>TRBV18|NA|15|TRBJ2-7
CASSPIARNSYEQYF
TGTGCCAGCTCACCCATTGCTAGGAATTCCTACGAGCAGTACTTC
>TRBV7-9|NA|13|TRBJ1-1
CASSFERDTEAFF
TGTGCCAGCAGCTTCGAGAGGGACACTGAAGCTTTCTTT
>TRBV11-3|TRBD2|17|TRBJ2-3
CASSLGVRLAESDTQYF
TGTGCCAGCAGCTTAGGGGTTCGGCTAGCGGAGTCAGATACGCAGTATTTT
>TRBV5-1|NA|14|TRBJ2-7
CASSLAGLRYEQYF
TGCGCCAGCAGCTTGGCGGGACTCCGCTACGAGCAGTACTTC
>TRBV6-5|TRBD1|12|TRBJ1-2
CASKAGGLGYTF
TGTGCCAGCAAGGCAGGGGGCCTCGGCTACACCTTC
>TRBV5-1|TRBD1|14|TRBJ2-5
CASRGGTGIETQYF
TGCGCCAGCAGAGGCGGGACAGGGATTGAGACCCAGTACTTC
>TRBV11-2|NA|14|TRBJ2-2
CASSPLVNTGELFF
TGTGCCAGCAGCCCTCTAGTTAACACCGGGGAGCTGTTTTTT
>TRBV5-1|NA|13|TRBJ1-2
CASSLDGEAGYTF
TGCGCCAGCAGCTTGGACGGGGAGGCTGGCTACACCTTC
>TRBV4-2|TRBD1|13|TRBJ1-1
CASSPRGDTEAFF
TGTGCCAGCAGCCCCAGGGGGGACACTGAAGCTTTCTTT
>TRBV28|TRBD1|16|TRBJ2-2
CASSFPRDRDTGELFF
TGTGCCAGCAGCTTCCCCCGGGACAGGGACACCGGGGAGCTGTTTTTT
>TRBV5-1|TRBD1|15|TRBJ2-2
CASSLATGGTGELFF
TGCGCCAGCAGCTTGGCTACAGGGGGGACCGGGGAGCTGTTTTTT
>TRBV7-8|TRBD2|18|TRBJ2-1
CASSLAWVRTSGNNEQFF
TGTGCCAGCAGCTTAGCGTGGGTTCGGACTAGCGGAAACAATGAGCAGTTCTTC
>TRBV27|NA|14|TRBJ1-5
CASGGREYNQPQHF
TGTGCCAGCGGGGGCAGGGAGTACAATCAGCCCCAGCATTTT
>TRBV5-6|TRBD1|14|TRBJ1-2
CASSFPHRGDGYTF
TGTGCCAGCAGCTTCCCCCACAGGGGCGACGGCTACACCTTC
>TRBV7-9|NA|11|TRBJ1-2
CASREEYGYTF
TGTGCCAGCAGGGAGGAGTATGGCTACACCTTC
>TRBV6-1|NA|14|TRBJ2-5
CASSERGLGETQYF
TGTGCCAGCAGTGAACGGGGTTTGGGCGAGACCCAGTACTTC
>TRBV4-1|NA|16|TRBJ2-7
CASSQDKGPVSYEQYF
TGCGCCAGCAGCCAAGATAAGGGGCCCGTCTCCTACGAGCAGTACTTC
>TRBV6-1|NA|15|TRBJ2-7
CASSEPPAAPYEQYF
TGTGCCAGCAGTGAACCTCCAGCGGCTCCCTACGAGCAGTACTTC
>TRBV19|TRBD1|14|TRBJ2-7
CASQYRGDSYEQYF
TGTGCCAGCCAATACAGGGGGGACTCCTACGAGCAGTACTTC
>TRBV28|TRBD1|14|TRBJ1-1
CASSPTGEYTEAFF
TGTGCCAGCAGCCCGACAGGGGAGTACACTGAAGCTTTCTTT
>TRBV10-3|TRBD1|14|TRBJ2-7
CATTGTGVTYEQYF
TGTGCCACCACCGGGACAGGGGTAACCTACGAGCAGTACTTC
>TRBV6-1|NA|15|TRBJ1-6
CASSERGAGNSPLHF
TGTGCCAGCAGTGAACGGGGGGCGGGCAATTCACCCCTCCACTTT
>TRBV7-2|TRBD2|19|TRBJ2-4
CASSFPRLAGGLAKNIQYF
TGTGCCAGCAGCTTTCCAAGACTAGCGGGAGGGCTAGCCAAAAACATTCAGTACTTC
>TRBV21-1|NA|17|TRBJ2-7
CASKGLREGRWEYEQYF
TGTGCCAGCAAGGGCTTGCGGGAGGGCCGATGGGAGTACGAGCAGTACTTC
>TRBV6-4|TRBD2|15|TRBJ2-7
CASMVRLAVPYEQYF
TGTGCCAGCATGGTACGGCTAGCGGTCCCCTACGAGCAGTACTTC
>TRBV5-1|TRBD2|16|TRBJ2-5
CASSYLAGGTGETQYF
TGCGCCAGCAGTTACCTAGCGGGAGGGACGGGAGAGACCCAGTACTTC
>TRBV30|NA|14|TRBJ1-1
CAWSVEGGDTEAFF
TGTGCCTGGAGTGTAGAGGGAGGGGACACTGAAGCTTTCTTT
>TRBV7-9|NA|17|TRBJ1-3
CASSLTKGIRNLDTIYF
TGTGCCAGCAGCCTAACTAAAGGAATTAGAAACCTGGACACCATATATTTT
>TRBV11-2|NA|16|TRBJ1-6
CASSPLGRGRKEPLHF
TGTGCCAGCAGCCCCCTCGGGCGAGGGAGAAAGGAGCCCCTCCACTTT
>TRBV7-2|TRBD1|15|TRBJ2-6
CASRQGGLGANVLTF
TGTGCCAGTCGACAGGGGGGGTTAGGGGCCAACGTCCTGACTTTC
>TRBV9|TRBD2|19|TRBJ2-3
CASSARTSGAGASTDTQYF
TGTGCCAGCAGCGCCCGGACTAGCGGGGCGGGGGCTAGCACAGATACGCAGTATTTT
>TRBV29-1|TRBD2|14|TRBJ2-3
CSVALAGVGDTQYF
TGCAGCGTTGCTCTAGCGGGAGTGGGAGATACGCAGTATTTT
>TRBV6-1|NA|17|TRBJ1-5
CASSGLDSFDSNQPQHF
TGTGCCAGCAGTGGCCTGGACAGTTTTGATAGCAATCAGCCCCAGCATTTT
>TRBV19|NA|13|TRBJ1-1
CASTRSVNTEAFF
TGTGCCAGTACCCGTTCAGTGAACACTGAAGCTTTCTTT
>TRBV14|NA|16|TRBJ1-3
CASSQGARGLRNTIYF
TGTGCCAGCAGCCAAGGGGCGCGGGGGCTTCGAAACACCATATATTTT
>TRBV5-4|TRBD1|15|TRBJ1-1
CASSHTGDSNTEAFF
TGTGCCAGCAGCCATACGGGGGACAGCAACACTGAAGCTTTCTTT
>TRBV11-1|TRBD1|14|TRBJ1-1
CASSLGGQYTEAFF
TGTGCCAGCAGCTTAGGGGGACAGTACACTGAAGCTTTCTTT
>TRBV27|NA|14|TRBJ1-3
CASSPGLFRNTIYF
TGTGCCAGCAGTCCAGGGCTATTTAGGAACACCATATATTTT
>TRBV4-1|TRBD1|15|TRBJ2-7
CASSQDRGSSYEQYF
TGCGCCAGCAGCCAAGACAGGGGGAGCTCCTACGAGCAGTACTTC
>TRBV18|NA|15|TRBJ2-5
CASSPPNRAQGTQYF
TGTGCCAGCTCACCACCGAACAGGGCACAAGGGACCCAGTACTTC
>TRBV7-7|TRBD1|16|TRBJ2-2
CASSYGTGMLGGELFF
TGTGCTAGCAGCTACGGGACAGGGATGCTCGGCGGGGAGCTGTTTTTT
>TRBV15|NA|15|TRBJ1-1
CATSRGERGGTEAFF
TGTGCCACCAGCAGAGGGGAACGGGGGGGAACTGAAGCTTTCTTT